This TCR beta chain was captured in a study of beta chain features in type 1 diabetes (dated by TCRdb to the late 2010s). The study in broad terms: Mean age, gender distribution, total cell number and subset yield were not different between patients and healthy donors. Across all samples, some 99 million sorted cells were examined, and cell number per subset correlated strongly with RNA yield. The study compared TCRB repertoires of sorted circulating CD4+ T cell subsets between recently diagnosed type 1 diabetes patients and matched healthy donors. Regulatory and stem cell-like memory subsets were isolated from only 8 patients and roughly eight healthy donors, whereas naive and central memory subsets came from all 28 donors. On the study overall, not on this receptor specifically: Sequencing cDNA rather than genomic DNA could over-represent highly expressing activated cells, although activation and CD3 levels did not differ between groups. Naive, central memory and regulatory TCRB repertoires appeared more similar among patients than among healthy donors. PCR may preferentially amplify shorter templates, but because patient and control samples were amplified and corrected together, any resulting skew would affect both groups equally. Because small numbers of individuals were included in the HLA sub-analyses, any influence of HLA type on TCRB rearrangement was left unresolved. Patients with type 1 diabetes made fewer insertions and deleted more nucleotides at VDJ recombination sites, implying thymic rearrangement abnormalities. In all four CD4+ subsets, TCRB CDR3 length was moderately but significantly shorter in type 1 diabetes patients.

The High Capacity cDNA Reverse Transcription Kit was used to reverse transcribe all of the isolated RNA, meaning that expressed TCRB transcripts were what got sequenced. Deep immunoSEQ sequencing was performed on naive, central memory and regulatory T cell samples, with an average of around 3.5 million total reads per sample. Sorted cells were lysed in RLT buffer, and RNA was extracted using DNase-treated RNeasy Micro or Mini kits according to cell number. Each cell subset was processed separately to prevent cross-contamination, with patient and healthy donor samples processed together. TCRB sequences were amplified from cDNA with the immunoSEQ multiplex PCR, producing 87-bp fragments spanning the CDR3 region. Amplicons were sequenced on the Illumina HiSeq platform. Per the original workflow: PCR bias was computationally corrected using synthetic template baselines, reads within Hamming distance 2 were collapsed, and singletons that could not be merged were discarded. Reads were aligned to IMGT to assign V, D and J genes, CDR3 length, and insertions or deletions at six rearrangement sites. Within each subset, clonotype counts were normalized to the number of sorted cells before true diversity and Gini coefficients were calculated with the tcR R package. The overlap coefficient, calculated on TCRB nucleotide sequences, was used to quantify repertoire sharing. Out-of-frame TCRB sequences from naive cells were analyzed as a proxy for the pre-selection repertoire. Not all clones reach the TCRdb copy of this immuneACCESS table, which keeps in-frame sequences only. Checked studies attribute under half of the gap to unresolved V genes and leave the rest unexplained. Clone size and the V and J calls come from that table; the DNA yielded D and trimming. The sample profile shows hundreds of thousands of clones; about an eighth of them were found once. The ten most abundant clones make up approximately 0.022% of the sample.

Unmatched junction bases come to 14, with V trimmed by 4 bases and J by 11 bases. The CDR3 numbers 15 residues from cysteine through phenylalanine. The only DNA kept is the CDR3, 45 bases in frame from the first base. CDR1 and CDR2 were assigned from the germline V gene as SGHRS and YFSETQ. Each donor gave one peripheral blood draw, around 0.12 L on average, collected into heparinised tubes. A BD FACSAria II and a panel including CD45RO, CCR7, CD25, CD127, CD95 and CD27 were used to sort naive, central memory, regulatory and stem cell-like memory CD4+ T cells. A purity above 95% was achieved for all sorted populations. Right away, PBMCs were isolated by Lymphoprep density gradient centrifugation and were stained directly, with no culture step. So that batch effects would be minimized, each experiment stained and sorted samples in pairs, pairing one healthy donor with one patient. This clone showed up just a few times. Its antigen remains undetermined. The sample holds no much larger clone one base away, and base qualities are not on file.

The sequence came from a young man with type 1 diabetes. Material for sequencing was naive CD4+ T cells from blood. This specimen's cell subset or site label, interpreted: true naive CD4+ T cells. Rearrangement joined TRBV5-1 to TRBJ2-1, and TRBD1 matches 8 of the central bases. The CDR3 protein sequence reads: CASSPAWQGARKQFF. Here is the DNA: TGCGCCAGCAGCCCGGCATGGCAGGGGGCGCGAAAGCAGTTCTTC.